The clone carrying this T cell receptor beta chain came up once. The CDR3 sequence is 15 residues long. V lost 4 bases and J 4 bases, leaving 17 bases between the germline ends. Per the germline V gene, CDR1 is LGHNA and CDR2 is YSLEER. This specimen belongs to a study of shared clonotypes between healthy human individuals. Profiled with immunoSEQ multiplex PCR; TCRdb holds only in-frame clones, not every one. Among about 2.1 million clones listed, just under 95% were seen once. In the naive CD8 group, cells lacked CD45RO and were positively selected for CCR7, so terminally differentiated effector memory CD45RA+ cells were left out. Healthy adults negative for HIV, lacking recent acute infections or vaccinations, served as donors.

The origin of this receptor is a man aged 18 to 35 in good health. Some clones in this sample may be carry-over from other donors' samples. The V call is TRBV4-3, the J call TRBJ2-7; the D call may be TRBD1 or TRBD2 (6 bases each). What was sequenced was naive CD8+ T cells from PBMCs. The CDR3 protein is CASSLRTRGGYEQYF. The DNA of the CDR3 is TGCGCCAGCAGCCTGAGAACCAGGGGAGGATACGAGCAGTACTTC.